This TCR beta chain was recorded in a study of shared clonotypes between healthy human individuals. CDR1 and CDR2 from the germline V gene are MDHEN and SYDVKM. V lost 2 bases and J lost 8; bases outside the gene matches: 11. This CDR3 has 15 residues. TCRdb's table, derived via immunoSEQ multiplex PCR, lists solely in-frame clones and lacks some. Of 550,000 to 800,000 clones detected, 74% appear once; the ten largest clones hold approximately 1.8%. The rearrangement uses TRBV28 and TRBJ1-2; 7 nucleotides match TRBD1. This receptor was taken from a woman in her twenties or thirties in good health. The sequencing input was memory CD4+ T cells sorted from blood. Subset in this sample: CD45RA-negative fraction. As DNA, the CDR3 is TGTGCCAGCAGTTTACCACAGGGGTGGGGCAGGGGCTACACCTTC. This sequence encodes CASSLPQGWGRGYTF.